The entry below describes one T cell receptor (beta chain). Its antigen is as yet unknown. This sample stems from a study of cytomegalovirus exposure and HLA in healthy donors. About the study: The platform used for the 120 validation repertoires matched that of the 650 to 750 first-cohort repertoires, a later analysis reported.

The data were produced by immunoSEQ multiplex PCR, yet TCRdb's version contains in-frame clones alone and is incomplete. Of some 76,000 clones listed, less than 95% are singletons. Study outcomes and limitations: Diagnosis of cytomegalovirus status made by the classifier reportedly showed high specificity and sensitivity. The study put 150 to 200 TCR beta chains on its list as cytomegalovirus-associated.

Germline assignment: CDR1 GTSNPN and CDR2 SVGIG (reference sequence). V was clipped by 3 bases and J by 11 bases; unmatched bases: 12. The CDR3 spans 15 residues. The TCR was taken from a woman aged 18-30 years in good health and CMV-seropositive. The V and J genes are TRBV30 and TRBJ1-5; TRBD1 matches 11 bases. The source material was PBMCs. CDR3 region: CAWRDPGQGVGTQHF. As DNA, the CDR3 is TGTGCCTGGAGGGATCCGGGACAGGGGGTAGGGACCCAGCATTTT.